This TCR beta chain comes out of a study of Ad26.COV2.S vaccination and SARS-CoV-2 variants (dated by TCRdb to the early 2020s). With regard to the full study: Donors in the vaccine arm were drawn from COV1001, a phase I-IIa trial of Ad26.COV2.S in healthy adults that was multicentre, randomized, double-blind and placebo-controlled. Trial participants were randomized into five groups of five, in which low-dose or high-dose Ad26.COV2.S was given once or twice, or placebo was given on both occasions. A total of about 30 samples were included in the TCR-sequenced set, comprising 19 Ad26.COV2.S vaccine recipients, 5 placebo recipients and 8 SARS-CoV-2 convalescent individuals. Dosing of Ad26.COV2.S was intramuscular, at either 5x10^10 or 1x10^11 viral particles, delivered as one shot or as two shots spaced 56 days apart. TCRbeta repertoire sequencing was used to assess the specificity and breadth of SARS-CoV-2-reactive T cell receptors after Ad26.COV2.S vaccination. Blinding of investigators to trial group allocation was maintained during experiments and outcome assessment. Study-level results and caveats: The authors noted that the TCR breadth and depth analyses may have underestimated total T cell responses. The study lacked the statistical power to compare responses across vaccine doses or regimens. After vaccination, substantial breadth of spike-specific CD8+ and CD4+ T cell responses was reported. Spike-specific TCR breadth was higher in Ad26.COV2.S recipients than in placebo recipients (P = 0.0014). Vaccine and placebo recipients had comparable non-spike TCR breadth, which fits with the vaccine containing only spike.

About this clone: Its antigen is not yet known. No much larger clonotype is one base removed from it; base qualities were not supplied.

The sample's treatment or condition label is to be understood as: 15 to 20 received Ad26.COV2.S at low or high dose, single or two shots; about 5 received placebo; per-sample allocation not given. For vaccine and placebo recipients, the sequenced repertoires came from samples collected on day 63 after the first injection. Cohort 1b enrolled about two dozen adults aged 18-55 years at a single site in Boston, USA, between 29 July and 7 August 2020. Ad26.COV2.S was a replication-incompetent adenovirus type 26 vector expressing a prefusion-stabilized SARS-CoV-2 spike protein from the original Wuhan strain. V lost 1 base and J lost 9 bases, and the count of bases not matched to a germline gene is 11. The CDR3 runs 16 residues from the cysteine to the phenylalanine. The CDR3 DNA has 48 bases and is translated from base 1. Via the germline V gene, CDR1 is MNHNS and CDR2 SASEGT. The immunoSEQ Assay was the method used to sequence TCRbeta CDR3 regions. After extraction, genomic DNA underwent amplification by bias-controlled multiplex PCR, followed by high-throughput sequencing. Per the authors' processing: Collapsing and filtering of sequences were performed to quantify the absolute abundance of each unique TCRbeta CDR3 region. T cell fraction was estimated by normalization of TCRbeta template counts to usable DNA, with usable DNA being measured through amplification of reference genes present in all nucleated cells. Repertoire TCRs were annotated as SARS-CoV-2-specific when V gene, CDR3 amino acid sequence and J gene were exactly matched to a known reactive TCR set. The reference SARS-CoV-2 TCR set was derived from MIRA and filtered for enrichment in COVID-19-positive ImmuneCODE repertoires, a step that removed public or cross-reactive TCRs. Using the MIRA antigens, annotated TCRs were further analysed by specific ORF or by position within an ORF. Depth was the summed frequency of annotated unique rearrangements, while breadth was defined as annotated unique rearrangements over total unique productive rearrangements. Two-sided Wilcoxon rank-sum tests were used to compare TCR breadth between groups. Imported from immuneACCESS, the table was reduced by TCRdb to in-frame sequences with V and J called. These copies leave out some clones; in studies compared against another copy, an unresolved V gene accounts for under half, and the cause of the remainder is not known. For V, J and clone size, that table is used; D and trimming come from the DNA. This sample is represented by about 350,000 clones; about 87% of them were singletons. In total, the top ten clones hold around 6.4% of the sample.

Specimen: peripheral blood, collected in a trial of Ad26.COV2.S vaccine versus placebo. The receptor comes from a person aged 18-65 years who received the Ad26.COV2.S COVID-19 vaccine or a placebo. The chain uses TRBV6-1 and TRBJ2-1; 8 junctional bases match TRBD2. For the CDR3, the sequence is CASSEGAGVGFGEQFF. The DNA sequence reads TGTGCCAGCAGTGAAGGAGCGGGAGTCGGTTTCGGTGAGCAGTTCTTC.